This TCR beta chain was sequenced for a study of OX40 agonist ivuxolimab in advanced cancers. Overall study context: Partial responses were achieved by three patients, of whom one had hepatocellular carcinoma and two had cutaneous melanoma.

Overall study findings and caveats: Some of the nonresponding patients also showed low levels of normalized T-cell clonal expansion. CD8+ T cells (on average) carried more expanded clones than CD4+ T cells.

Produced via immunoSEQ multiplex PCR; TCRdb's table is partial and in-frame only. The sample lists tens of thousands of clones, around nine tenths occurring once. With respect to this clone: The antigen is not known.

V dropped 2 bases and J dropped 1 base, with 11 bases sitting between them. CDR1 is MNHEY and CDR2 is SMNVEV in the germline V gene (reference sequence). The CDR3 covers 15 residues. Specimen: CD4+ or CD8+ T cells sorted from blood, collected in a trial of the OX40 agonist ivuxolimab. The rearrangement joins TRBV27 to TRBJ2-5; weak D call: TRBD2 (6 bases). The sequence was obtained from an adult with an advanced solid tumor such as melanoma, head and neck, liver or kidney cancer. Here the CDR3 DNA reads TGTGCCAGCAGTTTAGGAAGCGGGCCCCAAGAGACCCAGTACTTC. It encodes CASSLGSGPQETQYF.